The sequence of this T cell receptor beta chain was determined in a study of T cells in Graves' hyperthyroidism and ophthalmopathy. Study as a whole: Blood from the periphery was taken at initial diagnosis, before any treatment.

The germline V gene has CDR1 DFQATT and CDR2 SNEGSKA (reference sequence). Trimming shortened V by 3 bases and J by 4 bases, and 9 bases separated the two germline ends. This CDR3 has 12 amino acids. Each diagnosis drew on symptoms, thyroxine, TRAb, thyroid ultrasound and orbital computed tomography findings. Notes on the study in general: Expanded thyroid clonotypes (above 0.001) were mostly also found in blood. Ophthalmopathy, as predicted by the model, came a median around 6 months after the prediction.

A note on this clonotype: Its antigen is still unknown.

Amplification yielded TCR beta CDR3 regions, with RNA transcripts as the source. Researchers ran a first-round RT-PCR on the TCR CDR3 using the HTBI primer set. TCRdb recomputed calls from the multiplex PCR reads with MiXCR, one row per CDR3 protein. The repertoire holds about 52,000 distinct CDR3 sequences, with under 50% as singletons. The V gene is TRBV20-1, the J gene TRBJ2-5; D remains ambiguous. This sequence was found in a woman in her 50s with Graves' ophthalmopathy. The sequencing input was blood. DNA for the CDR3: TGCAGTGCTAGGCCGGGTGGAGAGACCCAGTACTTC. This codes for CSARPGGETQYF.